A single T cell receptor beta chain is shown here with its context. Its cognate antigen is unknown. TCRdb recomputed calls from the 5' RACE reads with MiXCR, one row per CDR3 protein. In the table there are 270,000 or so distinct CDR3 sequences, roughly 8.7% of which are singletons. Germline assignment: CDR1 SGDLS and CDR2 YYNGEE. Trimming cost V 4 bases and J 1 base, with 12 bases left between them. The CDR3 has 14 residues. These data originate in a study of identical twins. Study-level results: Models, which agreed with sharing between unrelated individuals, nonetheless underestimated the out-of-frame TCR alpha sharing seen in monozygotic twins. Conclusions rested on cross-sectional statistics rather than following the same donors.

Donors were all healthy Caucasians. These data were also reused for a study on yellow fever vaccine responses in identical twins.

The sequencing input was CD8+ T cells sorted from blood. The receptor was isolated from a woman aged 18-29 years in good health. The V and J genes are TRBV9 and TRBJ2-7; D unclear. CDR3 residues: CASSPLGGSYEQYF. DNA of the CDR3: TGTGCCAGCAGCCCGCTTGGCGGATCCTACGAGCAGTACTTC.